This TCR beta chain was captured in a study of beta chain features in type 1 diabetes. Study-level findings and limits: Researchers reported that naive, central memory and Treg TCRB repertoires appeared more similar in patients than in healthy donors. When Type 1 diabetes patients were examined, their TCRB CDR3s proved moderately but significantly shorter in all four CD4+ subsets.

About this clone itself: Its antigen is undetermined.

Blood was drawn once from each donor into heparinised tubes. The draws averaged around 0.12 L. All of the isolated RNA was reverse transcribed, so expressed TCRB transcripts were sequenced. This table comes from immunoSEQ multiplex PCR, and its TCRdb copy is limited to in-frame clones, with some not included. The table lists roughly 150,000 clones, less than 10% of them singletons. Per the germline V gene, CDR1 is MDHEN and CDR2 is SYDVKM. The CDR3 runs 13 residues. Germline trimming cut 5 bases from V and 9 bases from J; bases unmatched to any gene: 7. This sequence originates from a young man with type 1 diabetes. The sample consisted of central memory CD4+ T cells from blood. V gene TRBV28 combines with J gene TRBJ2-1, with 7 bases matching TRBD2. CDR3 bases: TGTGCCAGCAGTGGGTCCCCTAGCGGTGAGCAGTTCTTC. Translated: CASSGSPSGEQFF.